This is a list of T cell receptor beta chains from one sample in a study of cytomegalovirus exposure and HLA in healthy donors. Assay: immunoSEQ multiplex PCR; the TCRdb copy retains only in-frame clones and omits some. The sample gives under 200,000 clones, about 80% of which show up once; 11% to 15% is in the top ten. Specimen: PBMCs. The receptor set was obtained from a woman aged 25 to 39 in good health and CMV-seropositive. CDR3s include the opening cysteine and the closing phenylalanine or tryptophan. Each record gives: J gene, clone size, D gene, CDR3 length, V gene, CDR3 DNA, CDR3 protein. D genes are given only for firm matches. Clone size is stated in some rows and not others, as once, few, many or a class when expanded.

>TRBJ1-1|.|.|14|TRBV18
TGTGCCAGCTCACCACCGGAGGCAGGTAGAGGGGCTTTCTTT
CASSPPEAGRGAFF
>TRBJ2-7|few|.|13|TRBV27
TGTGCCAGCAGTTTAGGGGAGCACTACGAGCAGTACTTC
CASSLGEHYEQYF
>TRBJ2-3|.|.|15|TRBV28
TGTGCCAGCAGTTTAAGGGAGAGGGGCACAGATACGCAGTATTTT
CASSLRERGTDTQYF
>TRBJ2-7|.|.|11|TRBV20-1
TGCAGTGTCTACAGAGCCTACGAGCAGTACTTC
CSVYRAYEQYF
>TRBJ2-7|.|.|15|TRBV28
TGTGCCAGCAGTTGGGGTAGGGGCGTGTCCTACGAGCAGTACTTC
CASSWGRGVSYEQYF
>TRBJ2-7|.|TRBD2|16|TRBV5-6
TGTGCCAGCAGCTGGGGACTAGCGGGAGGGGTAAGCGAGCAGTACTTC
CASSWGLAGGVSEQYF
>TRBJ1-3|.|TRBD1|15|TRBV5-6
TGTGCCAGCAGCTCCGACAGGGGAACTGGAAACACCATATATTTT
CASSSDRGTGNTIYF
>TRBJ1-2|.|TRBD1|14|TRBV19
TGTGCCAGTACTACGGGACAGGGAAGAAATGGCTACACCTTC
CASTTGQGRNGYTF
>TRBJ1-1|.|.|16|TRBV5-6
TGTGCCAGCAGCTTTACCCCGGGGTGGGGTGACACTGAAGCTTTCTTT
CASSFTPGWGDTEAFF
>TRBJ1-1|once|.|14|TRBV5-1
TGCGCCAGCAGCTTGGTAGGGGCGGGAACTGAAGCTTTCTTT
CASSLVGAGTEAFF
>TRBJ2-2|.|.|16|TRBV4-1
TGCGCCAGCAGCCAAATTAGCGTCGAAGTCACCGGGGAGCTGTTTTTT
CASSQISVEVTGELFF
>TRBJ1-2|.|TRBD1|14|TRBV6-4
TGTGCCAGCCCCCGGGACAGGGGATTGTATGGCTACACCTTC
CASPRDRGLYGYTF
>TRBJ2-3|.|.|12|TRBV7-2
TGTGCCAGCAGCTCCTCTACGGATACGCAGTATTTT
CASSSSTDTQYF
>TRBJ1-5|.|.|16|TRBV11-2
TGTGCCAGCAGCTTAGGCGCAGGGAATAGCAATCAGCCCCAGCATTTT
CASSLGAGNSNQPQHF
>TRBJ1-5|.|TRBD1|15|TRBV15
TGTGCCACCAGCAGAGCGGACAGGGGCGATCAGCCCCAGCATTTT
CATSRADRGDQPQHF
>TRBJ1-1|.|.|12|TRBV5-4
TGTGCCAGCAGCTTGGGGGGGCTGGAAGCTTTCTTT
CASSLGGLEAFF
>TRBJ1-2|.|.|12|TRBV7-2
TGTGCCAGCAGCCCCACAGGGAGAGGCTACACCTTC
CASSPTGRGYTF
>TRBJ2-5|few|.|13|TRBV30
TGTGCCTGGAGTCTAACAGGCGTGGAGACCCAGTACTTC
CAWSLTGVETQYF
>TRBJ1-2|once|.|15|TRBV5-1
TGCGCCAGCAGCTTGAAGGCAGGTAAAGACTATGGCTACACCTTC
CASSLKAGKDYGYTF
>TRBJ2-3|few|TRBD1|15|TRBV2
TGTGCCAGCAGTGAAGACAGGGGGAGGACAGATACGCAGTATTTT
CASSEDRGRTDTQYF
>TRBJ1-2|.|.|16|TRBV5-1
TGCGCCAGCAGCCTGCTTATCCCAGGGAAGGGCCTTGGCTACACCTTC
CASSLLIPGKGLGYTF
>TRBJ2-3|.|.|14|TRBV7-2
TGTGCCAGCAGTTCCCCCCAGGGCACAGATACGCAGTATTTT
CASSSPQGTDTQYF
>TRBJ2-5|.|TRBD1|14|TRBV7-8
TGTGCCAGCAGCTCAGACACAGGGGGCAGGGAGCAGTACTTC
CASSSDTGGREQYF
>TRBJ2-1|.|TRBD2|11|TRBV29-1
TGCAGCGACCTCTGGGGGGGTGAACAGTTCTTC
CSDLWGGEQFF
>TRBJ2-2|.|.|13|TRBV5-6
TGTGCCAGCAGCTTGGTAGCCGCCGGGGAGCTGTTTTTT
CASSLVAAGELFF
>TRBJ1-3|.|.|15|TRBV6-6
TGTGCCAGCAGGCCACCAGGTCACTCTGGAAACACCATATATTTT
CASRPPGHSGNTIYF
>TRBJ1-1|.|TRBD1|18|TRBV28
TGTGCCAGCAGTTTCATTTCCGGGACAGGAGAGGGGAGCACTGAAGCTTTCTTT
CASSFISGTGEGSTEAFF
>TRBJ1-1|.|.|13|TRBV30
TGTGCCTGGATGGAGGTGGAAGGTACTGAAGCTTTCTTT
CAWMEVEGTEAFF
>TRBJ2-7|few|.|16|TRBV5-5
TGTGCCAGCAGCCTAACGCCCGCGGGGAGCCCCTACGAGCAGTACTTC
CASSLTPAGSPYEQYF
>TRBJ2-3|.|TRBD1|15|TRBV4-1
TGCGCCAGCAATTTGGGACAGGGGTACACAGATACGCAGTATTTT
CASNLGQGYTDTQYF
>TRBJ1-3|.|.|15|TRBV25-1
TGTGCCAGCAGTGAAAACAGATACCCTGGAAACACCATATATTTT
CASSENRYPGNTIYF
>TRBJ1-4|few|.|15|TRBV19
TGTGCCAGTAGTATAGACCCAGGGACTAATGAAAAACTGTTTTTT
CASSIDPGTNEKLFF
>TRBJ2-1|many|TRBD1|14|TRBV25-1
TGTGCCAGCACACAGGGGACCTCCTACAATGAGCAGTTCTTC
CASTQGTSYNEQFF
>TRBJ1-1|once|.|15|TRBV7-2
TGTGCCAGCAGCTTATACAATGTCGGAGCCCGTGAAGCTTTCTTT
CASSLYNVGAREAFF
>TRBJ2-7|.|TRBD2|13|TRBV7-2
TGTGCCAGCAGCTCCCCGGGGGGATACGAGCAGTACTTC
CASSSPGGYEQYF
>TRBJ1-1|.|.|17|TRBV10-1
TGCGCCTGTCCAGAATGGACAGATTTCACCCCGAACACTGAAGCTTTCTTT
CACPEWTDFTPNTEAFF
>TRBJ1-5|.|.|14|TRBV5-1
TGCGCCAGCAGCCATCGAACAGGTAATCAGCCCCAGCATTTT
CASSHRTGNQPQHF
>TRBJ2-7|.|.|12|TRBV11-2
TGTGCCAGCAGCTCGTCGCGGTACGAGCAGTACTTC
CASSSSRYEQYF
>TRBJ2-3|once|TRBD2|14|TRBV5-4
TGTGCCAGCAGTGGAGCGGGGGGTACAGATACGCAGTATTTT
CASSGAGGTDTQYF
>TRBJ2-5|.|TRBD1|14|TRBV5-4
TGTGCCAGCAGCTTGAAGGGGGCGGAAGAGACCCAGTACTTC
CASSLKGAEETQYF
>TRBJ2-3|.|.|14|TRBV4-2
TGTGCCAGCAGCCAAGCTCAGGCCTCAGATACGCAGTATTTT
CASSQAQASDTQYF
>TRBJ2-5|.|.|14|TRBV19
TGTGCCAGTAGTCTCGCGGGGTCCCAAGAGACCCAGTACTTC
CASSLAGSQETQYF
>TRBJ1-1|.|.|15|TRBV2
TGTGCCAGCATGCCCGGGACATCGACCTACACTGAAGCTTTCTTT
CASMPGTSTYTEAFF
>TRBJ2-2|.|TRBD1|13|TRBV10-1
TGCGCCACTAGACAGGGATTCCACGGGGAGCTGTTTTTT
CATRQGFHGELFF
>TRBJ2-1|.|.|14|TRBV6-6
TGTGCCAGCACCCCGGGACTTTCCTACAATGAGCAGTTCTTC
CASTPGLSYNEQFF
>TRBJ1-1|.|.|13|TRBV10-3
TGTGCCATCAGTGAAGGCATCGGCGCGGGTGCTTTCTTT
CAISEGIGAGAFF
>TRBJ1-6|.|TRBD1|15|TRBV19
TGTGCCAGTAGTTCCGGGACAGACGATAATTCACCCCTCCACTTT
CASSSGTDDNSPLHF
>TRBJ2-6|.|TRBD2|16|TRBV7-9
TGTGCCACCGGCAAGGGGAGGGGTTCTGGGGCCAACGTCCTGACTTTC
CATGKGRGSGANVLTF
>TRBJ1-3|.|.|14|TRBV19
TGTGCCAGTACGCGGGGGAGCTCTGGAAACACCATATATTTT
CASTRGSSGNTIYF
>TRBJ2-2|.|.|15|TRBV5-3
TGTGCCAGAAGCTCGGTCCGATTAAACACCGGGGAGCTGTTTTTT
CARSSVRLNTGELFF
>TRBJ1-1|.|.|14|TRBV5-4
TGTGCCAGCAGCATAAGGCGGGAGAACACTGAAGCTTTCTTT
CASSIRRENTEAFF
>TRBJ1-6|few|.|13|TRBV7-2
TGTGCCAGCAGCCAAACCGGGACACCACCCCTCCACTTT
CASSQTGTPPLHF
>TRBJ2-2|.|.|16|TRBV5-1
TGCGCCAGCAGCTCCGGACTGCCGTTCGACACCGGGGAGCTGTTTTTT
CASSSGLPFDTGELFF
>TRBJ1-1|.|.|15|TRBV5-1
TGCGCCAGCAGCTCTGACAGACACATGAACACTGAAGCTTTCTTT
CASSSDRHMNTEAFF
>TRBJ2-7|.|TRBD1|12|TRBV29-1
TGCAGCGTCCTAGGACAGGACGGTGGGCAGTACTTC
CSVLGQDGGQYF
>TRBJ2-7|.|TRBD2|15|TRBV2
TGTGCCAGCAGGAAGGAGGCTAGCGGGACCCACGAGCAGTACTTC
CASRKEASGTHEQYF